This T cell receptor beta chain was obtained from a study of shared clonotypes between healthy human individuals. The overall study: Each donor's CD4 naive and CD4 memory cells filled three plates apiece, CD8 naive two, and CD8 memory one.

As for this clone: What it recognizes is unknown.

The CDR3 is 15 amino acids. The ends lost 0 bases at V and 4 bases at J; junction bases unmatched: 2. From germline, CDR1 is SGHRS and CDR2 YFSETQ. General study findings and limits: Researchers sampled only blood; tissue repertoires likely differ.

Generated by immunoSEQ multiplex PCR, the TCRdb table keeps only in-frame clones and is missing some. The sample lists 2 million to 2.5 million clones, approximately 95% seen once, with around 0.4% in the top ten. This sequence joins TRBV5-1 and TRBJ1-4, with 8 bases lining up with TRBD1. Input material: naive CD4+ T cells from PBMCs. Subset given: CD45RA+ positively selected. The sequence was collected from a man aged 18 to 30 in good health. Some clones in this sample may be carry-over from other donors' samples. CDR3 sequence reads: CASSLGDRFNEKLFF. In DNA, the CDR3 is TGCGCCAGCAGCTTGGGGGACAGGTTTAATGAAAAACTGTTTTTT. The full variable domain, completed using reference TRBV5-1 and TRBJ1-4, is KAGVTQTPRYLIKTRGQQVTLSCSPISGHRSVSWYQQTPGQGLQFLFEYFSETQRNKGNFPGRFSGRQFSNSRSEMNVSTLELGDSALYLCASSLGDRFNEKLFFGSGTQLSVL.